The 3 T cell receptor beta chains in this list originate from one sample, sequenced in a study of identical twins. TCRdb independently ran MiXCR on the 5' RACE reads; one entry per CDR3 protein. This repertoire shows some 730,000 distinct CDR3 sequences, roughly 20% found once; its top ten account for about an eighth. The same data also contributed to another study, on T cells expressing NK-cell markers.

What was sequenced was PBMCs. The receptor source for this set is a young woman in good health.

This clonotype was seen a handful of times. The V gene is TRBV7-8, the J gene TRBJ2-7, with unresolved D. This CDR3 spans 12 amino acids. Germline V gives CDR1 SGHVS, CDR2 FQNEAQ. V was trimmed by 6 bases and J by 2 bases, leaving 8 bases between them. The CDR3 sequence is CASRTGAYEQYF. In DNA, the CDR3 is TGTGCCAGCAGGACGGGTGCCTACGAGCAGTACTTC.

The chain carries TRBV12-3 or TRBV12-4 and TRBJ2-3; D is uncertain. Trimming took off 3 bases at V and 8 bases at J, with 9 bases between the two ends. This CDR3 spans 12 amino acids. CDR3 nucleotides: TGTGCCAGCAGTTTTGGGGTGGGTACGCAGTATTTT. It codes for CASSFGVGTQYF.

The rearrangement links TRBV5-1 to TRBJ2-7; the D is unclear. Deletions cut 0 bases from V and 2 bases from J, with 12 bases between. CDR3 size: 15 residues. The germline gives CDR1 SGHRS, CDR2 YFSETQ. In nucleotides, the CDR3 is TGCGCCAGCAGCTTGGCGGGTCAGAAACCCTACGAGCAGTACTTC. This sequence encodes CASSLAGQKPYEQYF.